Listed below are T cell receptor beta chains from one sample, sequenced in a study of blood T cells in healthy people across ages. TCRdb re-derived calls from the 5' RACE reads in MiXCR, one entry per CDR3 protein. The profile shows approximately 880,000 distinct CDR3 sequences, roughly 48% of them singletons. The material sequenced was blood. Receptors were obtained from a young man in good health. Both conserved end residues are part of each CDR3. D genes are given only for firm matches. Only some rows state a clone size, as once, few, many or a class for expanded clones.

TRBJ1-2 | . | TRBV10-3 | . | 14 | CAITGNRGSDGYTF | TGTGCCATCACGGGTAATAGAGGGTCTGATGGCTACACCTTC
TRBJ2-3 | . | TRBV7-2 | . | 13 | CASSSQSSVTQYF | TGTGCCAGCAGCTCACAGTCCTCAGTCACGCAGTATTTT
TRBJ2-1 | TRBD1 | TRBV5-4 | . | 18 | CASSLSRGQFSSYNEQFF | TGTGCCAGCAGCTTGTCCCGGGGACAGTTTAGCTCCTACAATGAGCAGTTCTTC
TRBJ1-2 | . | TRBV7-2 | . | 16 | CASSRPRGTNNLGYTF | TGTGCCAGCAGCCGACCGAGGGGGACCAATAATTTGGGCTACACCTTC
TRBJ1-2 | . | TRBV4-1 | . | 18 | CASSQVPVTRQVNYGYTF | TGCGCCAGCAGCCAAGTCCCCGTGACCAGACAGGTGAACTATGGCTACACCTTC
TRBJ2-7 | . | TRBV5-1 | many | 12 | CASRRDGNEQYF | TGCGCCAGCAGAAGAGACGGGAACGAGCAGTACTTC
TRBJ1-2 | . | TRBV7-2 | . | 18 | CASSADGVQHDYDDGYTF | TGTGCCAGCAGCGCCGATGGGGTCCAGCACGACTACGACGATGGCTACACCTTC
TRBJ2-2 | . | TRBV3-1 | . | 14 | CASSQGGRTGELFF | TGTGCCAGCAGCCAGGGTGGGAGGACCGGGGAGCTGTTTTTT
TRBJ2-7 | TRBD2 | TRBV25-1 | . | 14 | CASSAGGFGNEQYF | TGTGCCAGCAGCGCCGGGGGGTTTGGGAACGAGCAGTACTTC
TRBJ2-3 | . | TRBV5-1 | . | 14 | CASSSGNRLDTQYF | TGCGCCAGCAGCTCGGGAAACAGGTTAGATACGCAGTATTTT
TRBJ2-7 | TRBD1 | TRBV20-1 | few | 16 | CSAAKGQGASSYEQYF | TGCAGTGCCGCGAAAGGCCAGGGGGCGAGCTCCTACGAGCAGTACTTC
TRBJ2-7 | . | TRBV29-1 | . | 12 | CSVSRSPYEQYF | TGCAGCGTTTCTAGGAGTCCCTACGAGCAGTACTTC
TRBJ1-6 | . | TRBV30 | once | 13 | CAWSEQANSPLHF | TGTGCCTGGAGTGAGCAGGCTAATTCACCCCTCCACTTT
TRBJ2-7 | . | TRBV20-1 | . | 13 | CSAATDGTYEQYF | TGCAGTGCCGCCACGGACGGAACCTACGAGCAGTACTTC
TRBJ1-5 | . | TRBV6-2/TRBV6-3 | . | 16 | CASSYTWRQEGKPQHF | TGTGCCAGCAGTTACACCTGGAGGCAGGAGGGCAAGCCCCAGCATTTT